What follows describes a single T cell receptor (beta chain). Clones were sequenced by immunoSEQ multiplex PCR, and TCRdb holds only the in-frame ones, with some missing. The sample has approximately 350,000 clones; about 90% are singletons. The source of the sample is a study of blood T cell repertoires in COVID-19. Study as a whole: Collection of acute and convalescent COVID-19 samples took place in the United States, Italy and Spain. From T cells, B-cell-depleted T cells, or PBMCs came the material, which was cDNA or gDNA.

The source of this sequence is a woman between 18 and 30 years old who had recovered from COVID-19. The specimen sequenced was peripheral blood.

The CDR3, as DNA: TGTGCCAGCAGCCCAGGTGGGGGCGTCCCTGAAAAACTGTTTTTT. Translation: CASSPGGGVPEKLFF. This rearrangement joins TRBV11-3 to TRBJ1-4, with D perhaps TRBD1 (6 bases). Looked up from germline, CDR1 is SGHNT and CDR2 is YENEEA. V was clipped by 5 bases and J by 7 bases, with 17 bases between them. This CDR3 contains 15 residues.